The present T cell receptor beta chain was sequenced within a study of naive and memory T cell subsets. This clonotype is medium-sized by share. A UMI-containing oligonucleotide was joined by 3' ligation to the TCR cDNA template. Whole blood, 2 to 2.5 ml, came from adult healthy volunteers. Reverse transcription used DNase-treated unsorted total RNA, aiming for about 1 to 1000 ng. Germline V CDR1 and CDR2: DFQATT, SNEGSKA (reference sequence). The length of the CDR3 is 15 residues. Germline trimming cut 1 base from V and 3 bases from J; bases unmatched to any gene: 5. The SP2 primer and nested alpha and beta constant region primers amplified ligated cDNA in four rounds. MiXCR was run by TCRdb on the 5' RACE reads, yielding one entry per CDR3 protein. The data hold about 48,000 distinct CDR3 sequences, with 4.7% observed a single time.

The receptor comes from a female donor in good health. This chain links TRBV20-1 with TRBJ2-7, with 11 bases lining up with TRBD2. This CDR3 is CSARVAGGILYEQYF. DNA for the CDR3: TGCAGTGCTAGAGTAGCGGGAGGGATACTCTACGAGCAGTACTTC.